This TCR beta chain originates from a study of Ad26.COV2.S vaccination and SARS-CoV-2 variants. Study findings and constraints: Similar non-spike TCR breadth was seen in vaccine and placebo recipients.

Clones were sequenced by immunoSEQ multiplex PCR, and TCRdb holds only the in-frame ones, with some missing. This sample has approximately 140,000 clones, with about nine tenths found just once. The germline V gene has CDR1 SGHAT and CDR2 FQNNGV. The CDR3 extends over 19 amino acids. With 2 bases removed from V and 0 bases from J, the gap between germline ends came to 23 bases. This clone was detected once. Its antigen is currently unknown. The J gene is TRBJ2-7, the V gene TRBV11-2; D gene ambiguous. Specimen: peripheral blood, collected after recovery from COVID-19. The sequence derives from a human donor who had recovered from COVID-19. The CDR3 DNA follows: TGTGCCAGCAGCTTATCCCCCCCCTGGGCAGCCAAGAACTCCTACGAGCAGTACTTC. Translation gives CASSLSPPWAAKNSYEQYF.